This T cell receptor beta chain was recovered during a study of human T cells and chemical hapten exposure. Turning to the study itself: Variability of per-sample TCR yields stemmed mainly from small differences in pooled library volume.

The CDR3 runs 18 residues. V gave up 6 bases and J gave up 0 bases, with 22 bases separating them. Germline CDR1 and CDR2: MDHEN and SYDVKM. This clonotype has just a few counts. Time point given: pre-sensitization, week 0. Treatment: therapeutic diphenylcyclopropenone sensitization with weekly scalp DPC. Unique molecular identifiers were linked by the library to individual cDNA molecules. Original handling: A per-sample median of roughly 96,000 TCRs was observed, with a range of roughly 20,000 to 690,600. TCRdb fed the RACE reads into MiXCR, producing one record per CDR3 protein. TCRdb's processing, not the authors', yielded these V and J calls. The sample yields about 68,000 distinct CDR3 sequences, around 9.9% seen once.

The chain recombines TRBV28 with TRBJ2-3; tentatively, D is TRBD1 or TRBD2 (5 bases each). The TCR sequence derives from a woman aged 45-59 years with alopecia areata. Some clones in this sample may be carry-over from other donors' samples. Sequences were derived from whole blood, sampled in connection with sensitization to the hapten diphenylcyclopropenone (DPC). CDR3 amino acids: CASSALNSHRRSTDTQYF. CDR3 sequence (DNA): TGTGCCAGCAGCGCCCTAAATAGCCACAGGAGGAGCACAGATACGCAGTATTTT.